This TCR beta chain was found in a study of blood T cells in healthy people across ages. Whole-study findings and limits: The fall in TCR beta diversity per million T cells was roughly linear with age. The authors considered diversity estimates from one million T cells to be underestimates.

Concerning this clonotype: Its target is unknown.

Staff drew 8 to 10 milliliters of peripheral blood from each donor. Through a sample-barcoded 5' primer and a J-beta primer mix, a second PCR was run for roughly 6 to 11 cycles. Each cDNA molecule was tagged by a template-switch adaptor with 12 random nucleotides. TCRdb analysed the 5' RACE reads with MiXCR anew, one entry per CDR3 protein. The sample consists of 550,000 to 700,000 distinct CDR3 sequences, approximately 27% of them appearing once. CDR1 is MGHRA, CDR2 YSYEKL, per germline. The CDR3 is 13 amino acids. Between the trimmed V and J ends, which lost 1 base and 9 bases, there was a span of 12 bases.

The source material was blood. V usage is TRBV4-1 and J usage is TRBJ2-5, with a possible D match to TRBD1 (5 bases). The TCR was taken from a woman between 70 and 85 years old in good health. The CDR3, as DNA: TGCGCCAGCAGCCAAGGGATACAGGAACCCCAGTACTTC. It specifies CASSQGIQEPQYF.